This T cell receptor (beta chain) was observed in a study of T cells in Graves' hyperthyroidism and ophthalmopathy. Broader study findings: Blood also carried most thyroid clonotypes expanded above 0.001.

From RNA transcripts, TCR beta CDR3 regions were amplified. First-round RT-PCR of the TCR CDR3 relied on the HTBI primer set. TCRdb itself ran the multiplex PCR reads through MiXCR, one entry per CDR3 protein. The table shows a few hundred thousand distinct CDR3 sequences, with approximately 15% occurring only once. Diagnostic decisions used clinical symptoms, serum thyroxine and TRAb, thyroid ultrasound and orbital computed tomography. Germline V gene lookup returns CDR1 SGHDT and CDR2 YYEEEE. This CDR3 comprises 15 residues. V dropped 2 bases and J dropped 5 bases, with 14 bases sitting between them. This clonotype was recorded many times. The antigen is unknown.

The source of this sequence is a woman aged 40 to 50 with Graves' ophthalmopathy. The gene calls are TRBV5-6 and TRBJ2-1, with a possible D match to TRBD1 (6 bases). The sequencing sample was made of blood. The CDR3 protein is CASSFSRGRDNEQFF. In DNA, the CDR3 is TGTGCCAGCAGCTTTTCCAGGGGTCGGGACAATGAGCAGTTCTTC.